This is a list of T cell receptor beta chains from one sample in a study of shared clonotypes between healthy human individuals. Profiled with immunoSEQ multiplex PCR; TCRdb holds only in-frame clones, not every one. The sample gives millions of clones, approximately 94% of which show up once; roughly 1.7% is in the top ten. Sample: naive CD8+ T cells from PBMCs. The receptor set was obtained from a man aged 18 to 29 in good health. Some clones in this sample may be carry-over from other donors' samples. The CDR3 runs from the conserved cysteine through the conserved F or W. D genes are given only for firm matches. The size field is filled for only some rows; it gives once, few, many or a size class.

TRBV11-2	NA	TRBJ2-1	NA	CASSAGIASYNEQFF	TGTGCCAGCAGCGCGGGGATTGCCTCCTACAATGAGCAGTTCTTC
TRBV5-4	NA	TRBJ2-3	NA	CASSGGQGREDTQYF	TGTGCCAGCAGCGGGGGGCAGGGGAGGGAAGATACGCAGTATTTT
TRBV7-9	NA	TRBJ2-3	NA	CASSLGTVTDTQYF	TGTGCCAGCAGCTTAGGGACGGTCACAGATACGCAGTATTTT
TRBV5-8	TRBD2	TRBJ2-7	few	CASSLGSGGPEEQYF	TGTGCCAGCAGCTTGGGATCGGGAGGGCCCGAGGAGCAGTACTTC
TRBV9	NA	TRBJ2-1	NA	CASSDQGGAEQFF	TGTGCCAGCAGCGATCAGGGAGGAGCTGAGCAGTTCTTC
TRBV4-3	NA	TRBJ2-2	NA	CASSQDSGTGELFF	TGCGCCAGCAGCCAAGATAGTGGCACCGGGGAGCTGTTTTTT
TRBV7-6	NA	TRBJ1-1	NA	CASSLTVPIRNTEAFF	TGTGCCAGCAGCTTAACCGTGCCGATTAGAAACACTGAAGCTTTCTTT
TRBV5-1	NA	TRBJ2-7	NA	CASSLTYEQYF	TGCGCCAGCAGCCTCACCTACGAGCAGTACTTC
TRBV27	NA	TRBJ1-2	NA	CASTSLPGNYGYTF	TGTGCCAGCACCTCATTACCAGGGAACTATGGCTACACCTTC
TRBV5-1	NA	TRBJ2-7	NA	CASSLGYEQYF	TGCGCCAGCAGCTTGGGATATGAGCAGTACTTC
TRBV7-3	TRBD2	TRBJ2-2	NA	CASSPTSGRAVTGELFF	TGTGCCAGCAGCCCTACTAGCGGGAGGGCGGTCACCGGGGAGCTGTTTTTT
TRBV7-9	NA	TRBJ1-3	NA	CASSPPLSGSSGNTIYF	TGTGCCAGCAGCCCCCCATTGTCAGGGAGCTCTGGAAACACCATATATTTT
TRBV5-4	NA	TRBJ2-1	NA	CASSLWGETGYNEQFF	TGTGCCAGCAGCTTATGGGGGGAGACGGGCTACAATGAGCAGTTCTTC
TRBV13	NA	TRBJ2-3	NA	CASSSAEVGTDTQYF	TGTGCCAGCAGCTCAGCGGAGGTGGGCACAGATACGCAGTATTTT
TRBV30	NA	TRBJ1-1	NA	CAWMYNTEAFF	TGTGCCTGGATGTACAATACTGAAGCTTTCTTT
TRBV13	NA	TRBJ2-2	NA	CASSPWGSGGNTGELFF	TGTGCCAGCAGCCCTTGGGGTAGCGGAGGTAACACCGGGGAGCTGTTTTTT
TRBV7-9	TRBD2	TRBJ2-5	NA	CASSPPGGGQETQYF	TGTGCCAGCAGCCCCCCCGGGGGGGGACAAGAGACCCAGTACTTC
TRBV7-9	TRBD2	TRBJ2-7	NA	CASSLGKRLAIHYEQYF	TGTGCCAGCAGCTTAGGTAAAAGACTAGCGATCCACTACGAGCAGTACTTC
TRBV6-1	TRBD1	TRBJ1-2	NA	CASSEAHWTGNYGYTF	TGTGCCAGCAGTGAAGCTCATTGGACAGGGAACTATGGCTACACCTTC
TRBV7-9	TRBD1	TRBJ2-7	NA	CASSFDRAYEQYF	TGTGCCAGCAGCTTTGACAGGGCCTACGAGCAGTACTTC
TRBV2	NA	TRBJ1-1	NA	CASRGWDTEAFF	TGTGCCAGCAGGGGTTGGGACACTGAAGCTTTCTTT
TRBV4-2	TRBD2	TRBJ2-7	NA	CASSPGTSGIYEQYF	TGTGCCAGCAGCCCAGGGACTAGCGGAATCTACGAGCAGTACTTC
TRBV6-5	NA	TRBJ1-4	once	CASRPPLGEKLFF	TGTGCCAGCAGACCCCCTCTAGGCGAAAAACTGTTTTTT
TRBV9	NA	TRBJ2-7	NA	CASSGDSYEQYF	TGTGCCAGCAGCGGAGATTCCTACGAGCAGTACTTC
TRBV4-3	TRBD1	TRBJ1-2	NA	CASSQGPGQGSGAGYTF	TGCGCCAGCAGCCAAGGACCGGGACAGGGATCGGGCGCTGGCTACACCTTC
TRBV11-2	NA	TRBJ2-1	NA	CASSLDHEGAYNEQFF	TGTGCCAGCAGCTTAGATCATGAAGGGGCCTACAATGAGCAGTTCTTC
TRBV5-4	NA	TRBJ1-1	few	CASSSGQTEAFF	TGTGCCAGCAGCTCTGGACAGACTGAAGCTTTCTTT
TRBV6-5	NA	TRBJ1-5	NA	CASSYSTVTGNQPQHF	TGTGCCAGCAGTTACTCGACAGTTACGGGCAATCAGCCCCAGCATTTT
TRBV2	NA	TRBJ1-4	NA	CASRPVGVLGEKLFF	TGTGCCAGCCGACCAGTGGGGGTACTTGGGGAAAAACTGTTTTTT
TRBV7-9	NA	TRBJ1-1	few	CASSRGDVTEAFF	TGTGCCAGCAGCCGCGGTGATGTCACTGAAGCTTTCTTT
TRBV5-1	NA	TRBJ2-3	NA	CASSLYSATASTDTQYF	TGCGCCAGCAGCTTGTATAGCGCGACTGCTAGCACAGATACGCAGTATTTT
TRBV13	TRBD2	TRBJ2-7	NA	CASSSYSGSLSYEQYF	TGTGCCAGCAGCTCCTACAGCGGGAGCCTCTCCTACGAGCAGTACTTC
TRBV10-3	NA	TRBJ2-3	NA	CAITAKEDTQTDTQYF	TGTGCCATCACCGCTAAGGAAGATACTCAAACAGATACGCAGTATTTT
TRBV10-1	NA	TRBJ2-3	NA	CASSESGSTDTQYF	TGCGCCAGCAGTGAGTCGGGTAGCACAGATACGCAGTATTTT
TRBV27	NA	TRBJ1-1	NA	CASSFRGGRGAFF	TGTGCCAGCAGTTTTCGAGGGGGTAGAGGAGCTTTCTTT
TRBV10-1	NA	TRBJ1-1	NA	CASSEYRANTEAFF	TGCGCCAGCAGTGAGTACAGAGCGAACACTGAAGCTTTCTTT
TRBV4-1	NA	TRBJ2-3	NA	CASSQELWETETDTQYF	TGCGCCAGCAGCCAAGAGCTCTGGGAGACAGAGACAGATACGCAGTATTTT
TRBV7-6	TRBD1	TRBJ2-7	NA	CASSSKDRPDPYEQYF	TGTGCCAGCAGCTCCAAGGACAGGCCCGACCCCTACGAGCAGTACTTC
TRBV7-8	NA	TRBJ1-1	NA	CASSLAVVGPNTEAFF	TGTGCCAGCAGCCTGGCTGTGGTAGGTCCGAACACTGAAGCTTTCTTT
TRBV4-3	TRBD1	TRBJ2-1	NA	CASSQGPGQGYLPSYNEQFF	TGCGCCAGCAGCCAAGGACCGGGACAGGGGTACCTACCCTCCTACAATGAGCAGTTCTTC
TRBV7-9	TRBD1	TRBJ1-1	few	CASRTGSFSEAFF	TGTGCCAGCAGGACAGGGTCTTTCTCTGAAGCTTTCTTT
TRBV21-1	NA	TRBJ2-3	few	CASISRVDREEYF	TGTGCCAGCATCTCCCGGGTGGATAGAGAGGAGTATTTT
TRBV28	NA	TRBJ2-2	NA	CATETGGDTGELFF	TGTGCCACCGAAACCGGTGGGGACACCGGGGAGCTGTTTTTT
TRBV5-6	NA	TRBJ1-1	few	CASSLVTEGKAFF	TGTGCCAGCAGCTTGGTGACGGAAGGTAAAGCTTTCTTT
TRBV10-3	NA	TRBJ2-7	NA	CAISEYREGDGYEQYF	TGTGCCATCAGTGAGTACAGGGAGGGGGATGGCTACGAGCAGTACTTC
TRBV7-9	NA	TRBJ2-2	NA	CASSPRRENTGELFF	TGTGCCAGCAGCCCACGCCGGGAGAACACCGGGGAGCTGTTTTTT
TRBV19	NA	TRBJ2-3	NA	CATRGTDTQYF	TGTGCCACCAGGGGCACAGATACGCAGTATTTT
TRBV11-2	NA	TRBJ1-2	once	CASSSNNPGKRGYTF	TGTGCCAGCAGCTCAAATAACCCGGGGAAAAGGGGCTACACCTTC
TRBV2	NA	TRBJ2-7	NA	CASSESRLAPTFALDASYEQYF	TGTGCCAGCAGTGAATCGCGCTTGGCCCCAACATTCGCCTTGGATGCCTCCTACGAGCAGTACTTC
TRBV28	TRBD2	TRBJ2-5	NA	CASRTHRLAGVGRETQYF	TGTGCCAGCAGGACCCACAGACTAGCGGGAGTAGGACGGGAGACCCAGTACTTC
TRBV27	NA	TRBJ2-7	NA	CASSSLGPSRLSYEQYF	TGTGCCAGCAGTTCCCTCGGGCCCTCGCGACTCTCCTACGAGCAGTACTTC
TRBV19	NA	TRBJ2-7	once	CASSPRRSHYEQYF	TGTGCCAGTAGTCCCCGTAGGAGTCACTACGAGCAGTACTTC
TRBV5-4	NA	TRBJ2-7	NA	CATLRGSEQYF	TGTGCCACCTTGAGAGGGAGCGAGCAGTACTTC
TRBV7-2	NA	TRBJ2-3	NA	CASSLVSTELVRDTDTQYF	TGTGCCAGCAGCTTAGTTTCGACGGAGTTGGTGAGAGACACAGATACGCAGTATTTT
TRBV15	TRBD1	TRBJ2-1	NA	CATRDRGYNEQFF	TGTGCCACTCGGGACAGGGGCTACAATGAGCAGTTCTTC
TRBV6-1	NA	TRBJ1-2	NA	CASSETAGVYYGYTF	TGTGCCAGCAGTGAAACGGCAGGGGTTTACTATGGCTACACCTTC
TRBV6-6	NA	TRBJ2-7	NA	CASSYSFPYEQYF	TGTGCCAGCAGTTACAGTTTCCCCTACGAGCAGTACTTC